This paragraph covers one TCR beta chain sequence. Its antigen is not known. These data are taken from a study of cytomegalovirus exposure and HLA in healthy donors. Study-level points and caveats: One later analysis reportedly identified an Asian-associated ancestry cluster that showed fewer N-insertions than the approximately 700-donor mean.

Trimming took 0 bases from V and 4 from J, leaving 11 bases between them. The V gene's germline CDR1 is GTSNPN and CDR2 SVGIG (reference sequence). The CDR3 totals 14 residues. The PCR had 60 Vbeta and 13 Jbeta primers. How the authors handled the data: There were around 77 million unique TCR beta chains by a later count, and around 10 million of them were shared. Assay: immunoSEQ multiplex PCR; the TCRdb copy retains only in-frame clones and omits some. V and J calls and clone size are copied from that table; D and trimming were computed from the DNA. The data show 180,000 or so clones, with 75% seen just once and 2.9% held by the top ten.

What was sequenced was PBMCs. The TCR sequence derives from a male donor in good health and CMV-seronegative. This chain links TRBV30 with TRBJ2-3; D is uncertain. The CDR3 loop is CAWSVSYLPDTQYF. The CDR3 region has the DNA TGTGCCTGGAGTGTATCCTATTTGCCAGATACGCAGTATTTT.